The 13 T cell receptor beta chains in this list originate from one sample, sequenced in a study of shared clonotypes between healthy human individuals. The protocol was immunoSEQ multiplex PCR, while the TCRdb copy is restricted to in-frame clones and leaves out a portion. The table shows 950,000 to 1,100,000 clones, with 75% to 85% occurring only once. Source material: memory CD4+ T cells from PBMCs. Subset noted: CD45RA-negative fraction. The receptors stem from a man younger than 35 in good health. Some clones in this sample may be carry-over from other donors' samples.

This clone turned up a few times. This chain links TRBV4-3 with TRBJ2-1, with 10 bases identical to TRBD2. Germline assignment: CDR1 LGHNA and CDR2 YSLEER. V lost 1 base, J lost 7 bases, and 16 bases stayed unmatched. This CDR3 has 19 residues. CDR3 loop: CASSQGSPGLAGVVNEQFF. The DNA of the CDR3 is TGCGCCAGCAGCCAAGGTAGCCCTGGCCTAGCGGGAGTAGTGAATGAGCAGTTCTTC.

On this clone: The same CDR3 can be traced to other DNA sequences in this sample. This rearrangement joins TRBV20-1 to TRBJ2-7, with 7 bases that match TRBD2. From germline, CDR1 is DFQATT and CDR2 SNEGSKA (reference sequence). Trimming cost V 3 bases and J 6 bases; bases outside gene matches: 2. The CDR3 is made up of 11 amino acids. For the CDR3, the DNA is TGCAGTGCTAGTGGCGGGAGCGAGCAGTACTTC. Protein: CSASGGSEQYF.

This clone turned up a few times. V and J are TRBV28 and TRBJ2-7, with D perhaps TRBD1 (6 bases). The CDR3 contains 13 residues. The V gene's germline CDR1 is MDHEN and CDR2 SYDVKM. Trimming left V 7 bases short and J 6 bases short, with 16 bases between. The CDR3 DNA follows: TGTGCCAGCATTTATTCCGGGACATCCGAGCAGTACTTC. It codes for CASIYSGTSEQYF.

Notes on this clone: Different DNA sequences within this sample yield the same CDR3. This sequence joins TRBV7-3 and TRBJ2-5; D call uncertain. This CDR3 contains 13 residues. V was clipped by 4 bases and J by 1 base, with 7 bases between them. Germline lookup yields CDR1 SGHTA and CDR2 FQGTGA. This CDR3 reads CASSSSLQETQYF. For the CDR3, the DNA is TGTGCCAGCAGCTCCTCTCTCCAAGAGACCCAGTACTTC.

This clone was found many times. The chain is built from TRBV5-1 and TRBJ2-1, with D hard to call. The CDR3 is 14 amino acids. V lost 1 base and J lost 6, with 11 bases in between. Germline loops: CDR1 SGHRS, CDR2 YFSETQ. This CDR3 is CASSLRSQANEQFF. CDR3 DNA: TGCGCCAGCAGCTTGCGGAGCCAAGCCAATGAGCAGTTCTTC.

This clone has just a few counts. The chain joins TRBV19 to TRBJ1-2, with TRBD1 as a possible D gene (6 bases). The CDR3 length is 14 residues. Trimming stripped 1 base from V and 4 bases from J, with 10 bases between. From germline, CDR1 is LNHDA and CDR2 SQIVND (reference sequence). CDR3 region: CASSIAQGGYGYTF. In DNA form, the CDR3 reads TGTGCCAGTAGTATAGCCCAAGGGGGCTATGGCTACACCTTC.

The chain recombines TRBV4-1 with TRBJ2-3; D gene ambiguous. This CDR3 spans 14 amino acids. Trimming cost V 3 bases and J 6 bases, with 13 bases left between them. Germline V gene lookup returns CDR1 MGHRA and CDR2 YSYEKL. CDR3 bases: TGCGCCAGCAGCCACCTACCCCTGGAGGATACGCAGTATTTT. The encoded protein is CASSHLPLEDTQYF.

The chain combines TRBV30 with TRBJ2-2; either TRBD1 or TRBD2 may supply D (5 bases each). The CDR3 extends over 13 amino acids. V shed 1 base and J shed 9 bases, with 12 bases lying between them. Germline lookup yields CDR1 GTSNPN and CDR2 SVGIG (reference sequence). The CDR3 reads CAWSGVGERELFF. CDR3 nucleotides: TGTGCCTGGAGTGGGGTAGGGGAGAGGGAGCTGTTTTTT.

The rearrangement links TRBV15 to TRBJ1-1; tentatively, D is TRBD1 (5 bases). Germline values: CDR1 LNHNV, CDR2 YYDKDF (reference sequence). V was pared by 0 bases and J by 2 bases, with 13 bases between. The CDR3 is 16 residues long. In DNA, the CDR3 is TGTGCCACCAGCAGAGAGCGGGACCGCATAAACACTGAAGCTTTCTTT. Translating gives CATSRERDRINTEAFF.

The V and J genes are TRBV19 and TRBJ2-5, with D unresolved. The CDR3 totals 16 residues. The V gene lost 4 bases and the J gene lost 4 bases, with 19 bases spanning the gap. Per germline, CDR1 LNHDA and CDR2 SQIVND (reference sequence). CDR3 sequence (DNA): TGTGCCAGTAGTAGAATAACGGGCTACCCTCGAGAGACCCAGTACTTC. Translation gives CASSRITGYPRETQYF.

The chain uses TRBV2 and TRBJ1-3; 8 bases line up with TRBD1. The CDR3 loop spans 15 amino acids. Trimming at V came to 6 bases and at J to 2 bases, leaving 6 bases not matched to a gene. CDR1 and CDR2 (germline): SNHLY, FYNNEI. Written as DNA, the CDR3 is TGTGCCAGCAGGCCTCCAGGGGGCACTGGAAACACCATATATTTT. Its translation: CASRPPGGTGNTIYF.

Worth noting for this clone: At the DNA level, this CDR3 is encoded by other sequences in the same sample as well. The chain uses TRBV4-2 and TRBJ2-1, with D possibly matching TRBD2 (6 bases). The CDR3 loop spans 16 amino acids. Per germline, CDR1 LGHNA and CDR2 YNFKEQ. V was clipped by 0 bases and J by 6 bases, with 15 bases between them. CDR3 region: CASSQDLLAPLNEQFF. CDR3 nucleotides: TGTGCCAGCAGCCAAGATCTACTAGCACCGCTCAATGAGCAGTTCTTC.

This clone was seen a handful of times. V is TRBV5-1 and J is TRBJ1-1; 9 bases map to TRBD1. This CDR3 contains 15 residues. Germline V gene lookup returns CDR1 SGHRS and CDR2 YFSETQ. Unmatched junction bases numbered 4, after V lost 1 base and J lost 3 bases. The CDR3 nucleotides are TGCGCCAGCAGCTTGTGGACAGGGGCACACACTGAAGCTTTCTTT. Encoded protein: CASSLWTGAHTEAFF.